This T cell receptor beta chain was retrieved from a study of cytomegalovirus exposure and HLA in healthy donors. Overall study results and limits: Three chains tied to CMV proved CMV antigen-specific in vitro.

This clone occurred once. Its target is not known. Nominally healthy donors provided the samples, though records likely missed some immune exposures. V lost 4 bases and J lost 8, with 7 bases in between. The CDR3 is 11 residues long. Germline CDR1 reads SEHNR; CDR2 reads FQNEAQ (reference sequence). Primers for the PCR totalled 60 Vbeta and 13 Jbeta. The assay was immunoSEQ multiplex PCR, and TCRdb's table has in-frame clones only and misses some. The sample carries about 160,000 clones, 75% to 80% recorded once. The sample consisted of PBMCs. This clonotype was obtained from a woman aged 50 to 65 in good health and CMV-seropositive. The chain links TRBV7-9 to TRBJ2-3; no clear D gene. The CDR3 loop is CASSSPGTQYF. CDR3 bases: TGTGCCAGCAGCTCCCCCGGTACGCAGTATTTT.